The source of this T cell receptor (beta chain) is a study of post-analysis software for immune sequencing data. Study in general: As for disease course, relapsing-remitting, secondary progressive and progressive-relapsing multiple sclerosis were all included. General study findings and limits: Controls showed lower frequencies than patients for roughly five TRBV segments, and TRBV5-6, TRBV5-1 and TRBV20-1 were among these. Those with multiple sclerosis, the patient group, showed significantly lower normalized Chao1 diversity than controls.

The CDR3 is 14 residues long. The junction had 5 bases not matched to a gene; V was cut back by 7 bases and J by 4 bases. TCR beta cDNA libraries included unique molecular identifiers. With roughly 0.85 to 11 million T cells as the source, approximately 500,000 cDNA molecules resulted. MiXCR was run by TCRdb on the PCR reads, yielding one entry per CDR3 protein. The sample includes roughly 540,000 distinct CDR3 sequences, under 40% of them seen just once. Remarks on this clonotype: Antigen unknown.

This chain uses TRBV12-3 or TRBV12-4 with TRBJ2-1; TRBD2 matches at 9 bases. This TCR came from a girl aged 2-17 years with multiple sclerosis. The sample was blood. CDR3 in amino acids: CASTGLASYNEQFF. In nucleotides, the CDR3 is TGTGCCAGCACGGGACTAGCCTCATACAATGAGCAGTTCTTC.